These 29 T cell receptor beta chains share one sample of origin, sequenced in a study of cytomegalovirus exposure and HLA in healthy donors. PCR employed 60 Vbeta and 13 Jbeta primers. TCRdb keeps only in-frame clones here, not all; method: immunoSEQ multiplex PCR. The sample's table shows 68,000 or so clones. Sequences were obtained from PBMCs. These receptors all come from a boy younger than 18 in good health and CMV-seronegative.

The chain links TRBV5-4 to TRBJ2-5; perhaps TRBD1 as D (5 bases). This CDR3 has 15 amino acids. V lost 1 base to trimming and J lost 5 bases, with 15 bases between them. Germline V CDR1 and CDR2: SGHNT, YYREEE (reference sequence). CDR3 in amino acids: CASSLRGQTKETQYF. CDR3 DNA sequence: TGTGCCAGCAGCTTGAGGGGCCAAACCAAGGAGACCCAGTACTTC. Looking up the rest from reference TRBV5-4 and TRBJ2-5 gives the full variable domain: ETGVTQSPTHLIKTRGQQVTLRCSSQSGHNTVSWYQQALGQGPQFIFQYYREEENGRGNFPPRFSGLQFPNYSSELNVNALELDDSALYLCASSLRGQTKETQYFGPGTRLLVL.

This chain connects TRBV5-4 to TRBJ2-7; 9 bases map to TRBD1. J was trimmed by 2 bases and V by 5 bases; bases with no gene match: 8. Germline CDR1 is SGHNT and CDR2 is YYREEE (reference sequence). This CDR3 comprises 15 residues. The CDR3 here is CASSPGQGSAYEQYF. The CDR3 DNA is TGTGCCAGCAGTCCGGGACAGGGTTCCGCCTACGAGCAGTACTTC.

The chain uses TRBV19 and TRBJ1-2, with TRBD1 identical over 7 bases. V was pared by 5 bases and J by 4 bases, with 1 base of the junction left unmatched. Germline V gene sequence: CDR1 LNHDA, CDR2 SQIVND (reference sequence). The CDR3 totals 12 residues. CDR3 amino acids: CASSQGGYGYTF. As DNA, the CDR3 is TGTGCCAGTAGTCAGGGGGGCTATGGCTACACCTTC.

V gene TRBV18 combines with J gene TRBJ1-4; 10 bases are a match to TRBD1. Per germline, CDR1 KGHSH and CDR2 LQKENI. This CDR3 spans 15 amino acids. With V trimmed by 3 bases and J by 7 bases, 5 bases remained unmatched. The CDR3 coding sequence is TGTGCCAGCTCACCCCGGACAGGGGGGACTGAAAAACTGTTTTTT. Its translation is CASSPRTGGTEKLFF. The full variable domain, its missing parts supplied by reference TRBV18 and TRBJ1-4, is NAGVMQNPRHLVRRRGQEARLRCSPMKGHSHVYWYRQLPEEGLKFMVYLQKENIIDESGMPKERFSAEFPKEGPSILRIQQVVRGDSAAYFCASSPRTGGTEKLFFGSGTQLSVL.

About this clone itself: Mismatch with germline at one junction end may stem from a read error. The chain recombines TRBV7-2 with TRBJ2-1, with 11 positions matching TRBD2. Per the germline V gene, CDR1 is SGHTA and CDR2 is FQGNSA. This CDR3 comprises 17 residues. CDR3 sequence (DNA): TGTGCCAGCAGCCTAGCCCTAGCGGGAGGCTCCTACAATGAGCAGTTCTTC. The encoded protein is CASSLALAGGSYNEQFF.

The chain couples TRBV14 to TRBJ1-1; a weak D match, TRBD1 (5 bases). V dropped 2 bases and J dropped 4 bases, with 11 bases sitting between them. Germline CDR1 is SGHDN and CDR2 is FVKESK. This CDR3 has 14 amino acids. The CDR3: CASSQTGGATEAFF. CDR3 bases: TGTGCCAGCAGCCAAACAGGAGGGGCCACTGAAGCTTTCTTT.

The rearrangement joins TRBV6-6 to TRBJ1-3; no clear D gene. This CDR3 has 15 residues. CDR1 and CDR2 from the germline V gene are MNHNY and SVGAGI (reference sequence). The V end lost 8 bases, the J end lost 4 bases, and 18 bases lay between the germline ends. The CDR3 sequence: CASAHYSGYGNTIYF. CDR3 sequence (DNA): TGTGCCAGCGCCCATTATAGCGGGTACGGAAACACCATATATTTT.

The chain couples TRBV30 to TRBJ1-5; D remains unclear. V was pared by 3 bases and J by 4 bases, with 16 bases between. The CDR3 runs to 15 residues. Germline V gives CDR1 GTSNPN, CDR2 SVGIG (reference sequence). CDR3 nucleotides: TGTGCCTGGAGAAGAGCGGGCAGCGATAATCAGCCCCAGCATTTT. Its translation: CAWRRAGSDNQPQHF. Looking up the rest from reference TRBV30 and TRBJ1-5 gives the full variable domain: SQTIHQWPATLVQPVGSPLSLECTVEGTSNPNLYWYRQAAGRGLQLLFYSVGIGQISSEVPQNLSASRPQDRQFILSSKKLLLSDSGFYLCAWRRAGSDNQPQHFGDGTRLSIL.

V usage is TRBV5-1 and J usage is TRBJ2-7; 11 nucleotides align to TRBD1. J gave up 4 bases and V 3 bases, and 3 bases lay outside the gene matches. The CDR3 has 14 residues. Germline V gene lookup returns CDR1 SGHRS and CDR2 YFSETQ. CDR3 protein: CASSSGTGGYEQYF. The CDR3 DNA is TGCGCCAGCAGCTCCGGGACAGGGGGATACGAGCAGTACTTC.

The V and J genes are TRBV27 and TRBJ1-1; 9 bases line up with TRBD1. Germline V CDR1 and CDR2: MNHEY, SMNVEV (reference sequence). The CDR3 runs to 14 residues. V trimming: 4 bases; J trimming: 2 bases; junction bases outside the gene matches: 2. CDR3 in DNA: TGTGCCAGCAGTTGGGGACAGGGTAACACTGAAGCTTTCTTT. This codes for CASSWGQGNTEAFF.

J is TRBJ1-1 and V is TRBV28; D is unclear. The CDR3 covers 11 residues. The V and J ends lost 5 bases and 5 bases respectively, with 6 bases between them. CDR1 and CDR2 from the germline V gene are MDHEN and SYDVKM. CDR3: CASSLPTEAFF. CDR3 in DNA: TGTGCCAGCAGTCTCCCTACTGAAGCTTTCTTT.

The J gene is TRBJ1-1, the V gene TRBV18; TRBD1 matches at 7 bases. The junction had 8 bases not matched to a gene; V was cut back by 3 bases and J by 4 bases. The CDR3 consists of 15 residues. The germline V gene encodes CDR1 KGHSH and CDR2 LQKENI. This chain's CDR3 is CASSPLDSGGTEAFF. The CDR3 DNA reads TGTGCCAGCTCACCCCTCGACTCAGGGGGCACTGAAGCTTTCTTT.

CDR3 bases: TGCGCCAGCAGAGAGACTAGCGGGGGGCTAGAGTACGAGCAGTACTTC. Translated, it gives CASRETSGGLEYEQYF. This chain connects TRBV5-1 to TRBJ2-7, with TRBD2 matching over 13 bases. The CDR3 is 16 amino acids. Per the germline V gene, CDR1 is SGHRS and CDR2 is YFSETQ. Unmatched junction bases numbered 9, after V lost 5 bases and J lost 4 bases.

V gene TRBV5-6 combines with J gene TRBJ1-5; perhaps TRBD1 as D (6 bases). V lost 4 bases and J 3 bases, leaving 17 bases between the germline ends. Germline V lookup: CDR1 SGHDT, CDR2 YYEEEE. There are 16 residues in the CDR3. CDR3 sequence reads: CASSPNGGRINQPQHF. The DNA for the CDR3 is TGTGCCAGCAGCCCTAACGGGGGGCGCATCAATCAGCCCCAGCATTTT.

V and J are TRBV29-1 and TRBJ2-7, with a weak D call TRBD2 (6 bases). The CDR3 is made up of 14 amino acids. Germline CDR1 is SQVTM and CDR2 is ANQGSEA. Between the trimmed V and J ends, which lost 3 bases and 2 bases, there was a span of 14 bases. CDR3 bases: TGCAGCGTTGAGGATCCGGAGGGACCCTACGAGCAGTACTTC. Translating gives CSVEDPEGPYEQYF.

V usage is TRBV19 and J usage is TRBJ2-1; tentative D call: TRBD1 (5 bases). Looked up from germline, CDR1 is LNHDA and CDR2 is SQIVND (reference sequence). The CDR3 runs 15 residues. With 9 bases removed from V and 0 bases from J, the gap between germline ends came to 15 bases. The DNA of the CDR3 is TGTGCCAGAATACAGACAGATGGCTCCTACAATGAGCAGTTCTTC. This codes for CARIQTDGSYNEQFF.

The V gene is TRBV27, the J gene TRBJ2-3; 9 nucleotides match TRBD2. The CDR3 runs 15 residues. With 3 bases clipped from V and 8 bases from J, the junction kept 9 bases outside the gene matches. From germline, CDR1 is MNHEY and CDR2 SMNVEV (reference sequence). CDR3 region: CASSFLPSGDPTQYF. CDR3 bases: TGTGCCAGCAGTTTCCTGCCTAGCGGGGACCCTACGCAGTATTTT.

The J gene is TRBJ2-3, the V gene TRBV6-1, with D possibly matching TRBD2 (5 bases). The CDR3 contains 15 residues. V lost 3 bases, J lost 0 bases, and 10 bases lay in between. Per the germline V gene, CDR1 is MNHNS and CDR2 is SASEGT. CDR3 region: CASSERRASTDTQYF. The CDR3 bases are TGTGCCAGCAGTGAGCGGCGGGCAAGCACAGATACGCAGTATTTT.

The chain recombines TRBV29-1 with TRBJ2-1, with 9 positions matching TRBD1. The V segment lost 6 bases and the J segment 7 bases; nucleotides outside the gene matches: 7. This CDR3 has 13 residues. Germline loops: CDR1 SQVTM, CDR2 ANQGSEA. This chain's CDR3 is CSVSRQGVNEQFF. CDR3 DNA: TGCAGCGTCTCAAGACAGGGGGTGAATGAGCAGTTCTTC.

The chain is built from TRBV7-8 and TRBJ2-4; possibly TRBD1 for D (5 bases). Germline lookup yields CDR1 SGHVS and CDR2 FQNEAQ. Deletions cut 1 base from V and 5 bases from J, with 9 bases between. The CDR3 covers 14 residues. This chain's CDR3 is CASSLVTVQNIQYF. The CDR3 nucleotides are TGTGCCAGCAGCTTAGTGACAGTCCAAAACATTCAGTACTTC.

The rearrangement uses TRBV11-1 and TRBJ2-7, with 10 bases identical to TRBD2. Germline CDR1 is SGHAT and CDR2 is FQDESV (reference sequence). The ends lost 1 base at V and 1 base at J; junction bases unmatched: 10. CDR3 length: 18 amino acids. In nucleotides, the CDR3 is TGTGCCAGCAGCTTAGGGAACTGGAGGGGACTAGCGTCCTACGAGCAGTACTTC. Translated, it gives CASSLGNWRGLASYEQYF.

This chain's CDR3 is CASSLSLQGATNEKLFF. For the CDR3, the DNA is TGTGCCAGCAGTTTATCTCTCCAGGGGGCAACTAATGAAAAACTGTTTTTT. J is TRBJ1-4 and V is TRBV27, with TRBD1 matching over 7 bases. This CDR3 comprises 17 residues. CDR1 is MNHEY, CDR2 SMNVEV, per germline (reference sequence). The J segment lost 0 bases and the V segment lost 0 bases, leaving 4 bases of the junction unmatched. The complete variable domain, with remaining parts taken from reference TRBV27 and TRBJ1-4, reads EAQVTQNPRYLITVTGKKLTVTCSQNMNHEYMSWYRQDPGLGLRQIYYSMNVEVTDKGDVPEGYKVSRKEKRNFPLILESPSPNQTSLYFCASSLSLQGATNEKLFFGSGTQLSVL.

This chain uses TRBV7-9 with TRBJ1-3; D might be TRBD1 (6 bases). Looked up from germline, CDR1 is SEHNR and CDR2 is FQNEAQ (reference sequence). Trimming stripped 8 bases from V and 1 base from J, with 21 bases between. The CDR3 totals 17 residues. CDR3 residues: CASSHMGARFSGNTIYF. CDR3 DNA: TGTGCCAGCTCCCACATGGGGGCGAGATTTTCTGGAAACACCATATATTTT.

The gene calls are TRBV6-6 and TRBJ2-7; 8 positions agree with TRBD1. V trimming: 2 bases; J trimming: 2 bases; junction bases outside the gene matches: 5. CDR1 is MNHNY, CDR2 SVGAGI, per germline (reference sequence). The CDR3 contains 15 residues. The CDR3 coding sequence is TGTGCCAGCAGTTACGGACAGGGTGTCCCCTACGAGCAGTACTTC. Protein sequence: CASSYGQGVPYEQYF.

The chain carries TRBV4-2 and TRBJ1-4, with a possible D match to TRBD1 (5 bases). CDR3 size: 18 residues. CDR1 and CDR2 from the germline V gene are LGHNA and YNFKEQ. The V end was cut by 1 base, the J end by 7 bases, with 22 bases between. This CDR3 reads CASSQGVQVGDPSEKLFF. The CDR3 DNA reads TGTGCCAGCAGCCAAGGGGTACAGGTTGGCGACCCTAGTGAAAAACTGTTTTTT.

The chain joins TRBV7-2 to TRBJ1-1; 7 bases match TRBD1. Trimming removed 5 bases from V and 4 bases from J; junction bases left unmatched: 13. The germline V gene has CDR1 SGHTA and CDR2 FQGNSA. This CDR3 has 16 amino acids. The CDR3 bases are TGTGCCAGCAGCCCTTCCCTAGACAGGGCGCGCACTGAAGCTTTCTTT. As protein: CASSPSLDRARTEAFF.

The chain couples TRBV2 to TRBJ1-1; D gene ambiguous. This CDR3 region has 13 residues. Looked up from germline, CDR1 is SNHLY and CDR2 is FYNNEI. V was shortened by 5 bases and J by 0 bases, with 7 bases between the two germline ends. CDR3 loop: CASSTGMNTEAFF. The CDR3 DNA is TGTGCCAGCAGTACGGGGATGAACACTGAAGCTTTCTTT.

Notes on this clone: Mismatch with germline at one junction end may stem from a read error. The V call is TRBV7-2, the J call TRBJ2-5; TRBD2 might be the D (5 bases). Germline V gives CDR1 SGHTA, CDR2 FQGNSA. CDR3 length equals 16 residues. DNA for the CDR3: TGTGCCAGCAGCATAGCGATTAGCGTGGGTTCTGAGACCCAGTACTTC. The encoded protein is CASSIAISVGSETQYF. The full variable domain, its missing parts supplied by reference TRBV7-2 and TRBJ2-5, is GAGVSQSPSNKVTEKGKDVELRCDPISGHTALYWYRQSLGQGLEFLIYFQGNSAPDKSGLPSDRFSAERTGGSVSTLTIQRTQQEDSAVYLCASSIAISVGSETQYFGPGTRLLVL.

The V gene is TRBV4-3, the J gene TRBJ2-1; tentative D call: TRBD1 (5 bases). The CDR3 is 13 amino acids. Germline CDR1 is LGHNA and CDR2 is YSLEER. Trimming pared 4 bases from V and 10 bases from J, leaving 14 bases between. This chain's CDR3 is CASSPGLSTEQFF. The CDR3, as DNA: TGCGCCAGCAGCCCAGGGCTCAGTACCGAGCAGTTCTTC.